Listed here are 26 T cell receptor beta chains from one sample, sequenced in a study of blood T cell repertoires in COVID-19. The data were produced by immunoSEQ multiplex PCR, yet TCRdb's version contains in-frame clones alone and is incomplete. The table includes hundreds of thousands of clones, 90% detected once. Sample: peripheral blood. The source of these receptors is a woman in her thirties or forties with COVID-19, enrolled during active disease.

The chain carries TRBV28 and TRBJ2-7; TRBD2 might be the D (7 bases). V lost 7 bases and J lost 2, with 21 bases in between. Germline-derived CDR1 and CDR2 are MDHEN and SYDVKM. The CDR3 length is 16 residues. CDR3: CASTPSRGGGAYEQYF. DNA for the CDR3: TGTGCCAGCACCCCCAGCCGAGGGGGGGGCGCCTACGAGCAGTACTTC.

The rearrangement joins TRBV29-1 to TRBJ2-7, with 9 nucleotides matching TRBD1. The CDR3 is 14 residues long. The junction had 9 bases not matched to a gene; V was cut back by 7 bases and J by 2 bases. Germline CDR1 reads SQVTM; CDR2 reads ANQGSEA. CDR3 sequence: CSARDRDRAYEQYF. The DNA of the CDR3 is TGCAGCGCCCGTGACCGGGACAGGGCCTACGAGCAGTACTTC.

J is TRBJ2-7 and V is TRBV6-6; 7 positions match TRBD2. V was clipped by 5 bases and J by 3 bases; unmatched bases: 10. The germline CDR1 and CDR2 sequences are MNHNY and SVGAGI (reference sequence). The CDR3 is 15 residues long. The CDR3 spells CASSIPGDYRYEQYF. The CDR3 DNA is TGTGCCAGCAGTATCCCCGGGGACTACCGCTACGAGCAGTACTTC.

The chain carries TRBV5-6 and TRBJ1-5; no clear D. Germline CDR1 and CDR2: SGHDT and YYEEEE. The CDR3 totals 14 residues. The germline V and J ends were trimmed by 0 bases and 3 bases, with 7 bases remaining between them. The CDR3 loop reads CASSLGQVNQPQHF. CDR3 coding DNA: TGTGCCAGCAGCTTGGGACAAGTCAATCAGCCCCAGCATTTT.

This chain joins TRBV18 and TRBJ2-7, with D possibly TRBD2 on 5 matching bases. The germline V and J ends were trimmed by 2 bases and 11 bases, with 16 bases remaining between them. The length of the CDR3 is 13 residues. CDR1 is KGHSH and CDR2 is LQKENI in the germline V gene. CDR3 protein: CASSPDGREREYF. In DNA form, the CDR3 reads TGTGCCAGCTCACCAGATGGTAGGGAGAGGGAGTACTTC.

The J gene is TRBJ2-7, the V gene TRBV29-1, with a weak D call TRBD1 (6 bases). This CDR3 is built from 11 residues. V shed 7 bases and J shed 6 bases, with 13 bases lying between them. Germline V CDR1 and CDR2: SQVTM, ANQGSEA. This CDR3 reads CSGTRGSEQYF. DNA of the CDR3: TGCAGCGGGACGAGGGGGTCCGAGCAGTACTTC.

This clone was recorded once. V is TRBV19 and J is TRBJ2-4, with 10 bases matching TRBD1. Trimming removed 7 bases from V and 0 bases from J; junction bases left unmatched: 12. Germline CDR1 LNHDA, CDR2 SQIVND (reference sequence). The CDR3 length is 18 residues. CDR3 protein: CASTSDRGSRVAKNIQYF. The DNA of the CDR3 is TGTGCCAGTACCTCGGACAGGGGGTCGCGGGTAGCCAAAAACATTCAGTACTTC.

The V call is TRBV18, the J call TRBJ1-3; 8 bases agree with TRBD1. J lost 3 bases, V lost 6 bases, and 7 bases had no gene match. The germline gives CDR1 KGHSH, CDR2 LQKENI. CDR3 length: 15 residues. The CDR3 region is CASSTGATVGNTIYF. The CDR3 DNA reads as TGTGCCAGCTCGACAGGGGCGACGGTTGGAAACACCATATATTTT. Filled out from reference TRBV18 and TRBJ1-3, the complete variable domain reads NAGVMQNPRHLVRRRGQEARLRCSPMKGHSHVYWYRQLPEEGLKFMVYLQKENIIDESGMPKERFSAEFPKEGPSILRIQQVVRGDSAAYFCASSTGATVGNTIYFGEGSWLTVV.

The J gene is TRBJ1-4, the V gene TRBV27; D unclear. CDR3 length equals 15 residues. Germline V CDR1 and CDR2: MNHEY, SMNVEV (reference sequence). V gave up 3 bases and J gave up 0 bases, with 8 bases separating them. As DNA, the CDR3 is TGTGCCAGCAGTTTGAGCCCTGCAACTAATGAAAAACTGTTTTTT. This codes for CASSLSPATNEKLFF.

The chain has TRBV30 and TRBJ1-5; 7 nucleotides match TRBD1. Looked up from germline, CDR1 is GTSNPN and CDR2 is SVGIG (reference sequence). V lost 7 bases and J lost 2; bases outside the gene matches: 2. The CDR3 runs to 12 residues. The CDR3 sequence is CASGQGNQPQHF. The CDR3 nucleotides read TGTGCCTCCGGACAGGGCAATCAGCCCCAGCATTTT. The full variable domain, in which reference TRBV30 and TRBJ1-5 provide the parts outside the CDR3, is SQTIHQWPATLVQPVGSPLSLECTVEGTSNPNLYWYRQAAGRGLQLLFYSVGIGQISSEVPQNLSASRPQDRQFILSSKKLLLSDSGFYLCASGQGNQPQHFGDGTRLSIL.

The chain uses TRBV4-2 and TRBJ1-3, with D tentatively TRBD1 (5 bases). Per germline, CDR1 LGHNA and CDR2 YNFKEQ. Trimming removed 4 bases from V and 0 bases from J, with 22 bases in between. The length of the CDR3 is 19 residues. The CDR3 spells CASSPLQDNQELSGNTIYF. The CDR3 DNA follows: TGTGCCAGCAGCCCTCTCCAGGACAATCAGGAGCTCTCTGGAAACACCATATATTTT.

The chain carries TRBV19 and TRBJ2-1; 12 bases agree with TRBD2. CDR3 size: 15 residues. Germline V lookup: CDR1 LNHDA, CDR2 SQIVND (reference sequence). Unmatched junction bases numbered 5, after V lost 4 bases and J lost 7 bases. DNA of the CDR3: TGTGCCAGTAGTACCCTGACTAGCGGGAGAAATGAGCAGTTCTTC. Its protein is CASSTLTSGRNEQFF.

The V call is TRBV6-8, the J call TRBJ1-1, with 10 bases lining up with TRBD1. The ends lost 8 bases at V and 4 bases at J; junction bases unmatched: 7. The germline gives CDR1 MNHGY, CDR2 SAAAGT. The CDR3 totals 14 residues. The DNA for the CDR3 is TGTGCCAGCCGTCTCCGGACAGGGGGCACTGAAGCTTTCTTT. This codes for CASRLRTGGTEAFF.

The chain employs TRBV10-3 and TRBJ1-5, with 9 bases lining up with TRBD1. Germline values: CDR1 ENHRY, CDR2 SYGVKD. The CDR3 length is 15 residues. With 10 bases clipped from V and 1 base from J, the junction kept 8 bases outside the gene matches. Here the CDR3 reads CATTTGGRSNQPQHF. For the CDR3, the DNA is TGTGCCACTACGACAGGGGGAAGAAGCAATCAGCCCCAGCATTTT.

The chain recombines TRBV5-4 with TRBJ2-2, with 7 bases identical to TRBD2. After removal of 10 bases from V and 6 bases from J, the junction contained 15 bases not matched to a gene. CDR3 length: 15 residues. Germline V gives CDR1 SGHNT, CDR2 YYREEE (reference sequence). This chain's CDR3 is CAGAGSKAGAGELFF. The CDR3 nucleotides read TGTGCCGGAGCTGGGTCTAAGGCGGGAGCCGGGGAGCTGTTTTTT. Variable domain in full (rest from reference TRBV5-4 and TRBJ2-2): ETGVTQSPTHLIKTRGQQVTLRCSSQSGHNTVSWYQQALGQGPQFIFQYYREEENGRGNFPPRFSGLQFPNYSSELNVNALELDDSALYLCAGAGSKAGAGELFFGEGSRLTVL.

The CDR3 DNA follows: TGTGCCACCTCACCTCTAGCGCGCCCGACTAACTATGGCTACACCTTC. As protein: CATSPLARPTNYGYTF. The chain carries TRBV5-5 and TRBJ1-2; D unresolved. CDR1 is SGHKS, CDR2 YYEKEE, per germline (reference sequence). V lost 9 bases to trimming and J lost 0 bases, with 21 bases between them. The CDR3 sequence is 16 residues long.

The genes are TRBV9 and TRBJ2-1; TRBD2 aligns across 8 bases. CDR1 SGDLS and CDR2 YYNGEE come from the germline V gene. The CDR3 extends over 20 amino acids. V trimming: 0 bases; J trimming: 6 bases; junction bases outside the gene matches: 20. This CDR3 is CASSVGEGLALDGATNEQFF. The DNA for the CDR3 is TGTGCCAGCAGCGTAGGGGAAGGACTAGCCCTCGACGGAGCCACCAATGAGCAGTTCTTC.

The chain links TRBV4-2 to TRBJ2-5, with D tentatively TRBD1 (5 bases). The CDR3 is 14 amino acids. The V end was cut by 0 bases, the J end by 4 bases, with 9 bases between. Germline V gene lookup returns CDR1 LGHNA and CDR2 YNFKEQ. Here the CDR3 reads CASSQDYRGETQYF. CDR3 coding DNA: TGTGCCAGCAGCCAAGATTATAGGGGAGAGACCCAGTACTTC.

This rearrangement joins TRBV5-4 to TRBJ2-7, with 8 bases matching TRBD2. CDR3 size: 15 residues. Per the germline V gene, CDR1 is SGHNT and CDR2 is YYREEE (reference sequence). V was pared by 3 bases and J by 3 bases, with 8 bases of the junction left unmatched. The CDR3 spells CASSSKTSGVYEQYF. CDR3 in DNA: TGTGCCAGCAGCTCCAAAACTAGCGGAGTCTACGAGCAGTACTTC.

CDR3 in amino acids: CAVSDRAYGYTF. For the CDR3, the DNA is TGTGCCGTAAGCGACAGGGCCTATGGCTACACCTTC. The chain has TRBV24-1 and TRBJ1-2, with 7 nucleotides matching TRBD1. Germline values: CDR1 KGHDR, CDR2 SFDVKD. The J segment lost 4 bases and the V segment lost 12 bases, leaving 7 bases of the junction unmatched. CDR3 length: 12 residues.

The rearrangement joins TRBV9 to TRBJ2-1, with 7 nucleotides matching TRBD2. With V trimmed by 0 bases and J by 9 bases, 3 bases remained unmatched. The CDR3 is 13 amino acids. The germline gives CDR1 SGDLS, CDR2 YYNGEE. Here the CDR3 reads CASSVDPSGEQFF. The CDR3 nucleotides are TGTGCCAGCAGCGTAGATCCTAGCGGTGAGCAGTTCTTC.

This clone was counted only a few times. This sequence joins TRBV18 and TRBJ1-1; D ambiguous. The CDR3 runs 12 residues. Germline V gene sequence: CDR1 KGHSH, CDR2 LQKENI. V was pared by 4 bases and J by 1 base, with 4 bases between. CDR3 region: CASSRQNTEAFF. The DNA for the CDR3 is TGTGCCAGCTCACGACAGAACACTGAAGCTTTCTTT.

The gene calls are TRBV12-5 and TRBJ2-7, with 7 bases fitting TRBD1. V lost 6 bases and J lost 2; bases outside the gene matches: 7. The length of the CDR3 is 14 residues. The germline V gene encodes CDR1 LGHNT and CDR2 FRNRAP. CDR3 in DNA: TGTGCTAGTGGGGTTAAAGGACAGGCCTACGAGCAGTACTTC. Translation gives CASGVKGQAYEQYF.

The chain employs TRBV4-1 and TRBJ1-4; no clear D gene. The CDR3 has 13 residues. V lost 4 bases and J lost 7, with 10 bases in between. Germline V gives CDR1 MGHRA, CDR2 YSYEKL. The DNA for the CDR3 is TGCGCCAGCAGCCTACGGGTTACTGAAAAACTGTTTTTT. It specifies CASSLRVTEKLFF.

The genes are TRBV30 and TRBJ1-5; 8 bases fit TRBD1. This CDR3 region has 14 residues. The ends lost 3 bases at V and 7 bases at J; junction bases unmatched: 8. The germline V gene has CDR1 GTSNPN and CDR2 SVGIG (reference sequence). The CDR3 spells CAWSLRQGKQPQHF. The CDR3 DNA sequence: TGTGCCTGGAGCCTTAGACAGGGGAAACAGCCCCAGCATTTT.

There are a few counts of this clone. The chain links TRBV3-1 (or the pseudogene TRBV3-2) to TRBJ1-3; 7 bases align to TRBD1. V lost 1 base to trimming and J lost 0 bases; unmatched junction nucleotides: 3. Germline assignment: CDR1 LGHDT and CDR2 YNNKEL (reference sequence). The CDR3 loop spans 16 amino acids. The DNA for the CDR3 is TGTGCCAGCAGCCAAGGGGACAGACGCTCTGGAAACACCATATATTTT. This translates into CASSQGDRRSGNTIYF.